The 32 T cell receptor beta chains in this list originate from one sample, sequenced in a study of blood T cell repertoires in COVID-19. The protocol was immunoSEQ multiplex PCR, while the TCRdb copy is restricted to in-frame clones and leaves out a portion. This sample has 250,000 to 300,000 clones, with less than 90% found just once. Material for sequencing was peripheral blood. These receptors were obtained from a woman in her twenties or thirties with COVID-19, enrolled during active disease.

With respect to this clone: Other DNA sequences in the same sample also yield this CDR3. The chain is built from TRBV2 and TRBJ2-3; D is ambiguous. CDR3 length: 11 residues. Germline CDR1 and CDR2: SNHLY and FYNNEI. The V gene lost 5 bases and the J gene lost 3 bases, with 3 bases spanning the gap. CDR3: CASSYTDTQYF. Here the CDR3 DNA reads TGTGCCAGCAGTTATACAGATACGCAGTATTTT.

The chain links TRBV30 to TRBJ2-7, with 11 bases that match TRBD2. CDR3 size: 17 residues. Per the germline V gene, CDR1 is GTSNPN and CDR2 is SVGIG (reference sequence). After removal of 6 bases from V and 0 bases from J, the junction contained 13 bases not matched to a gene. The CDR3 bases are TGTGCCTGCGCACCCGCACTAGCGGGGGCCTTCTCCTACGAGCAGTACTTC. The encoded protein is CACAPALAGAFSYEQYF.

The gene calls are TRBV19 and TRBJ2-3, with TRBD2 identical over 10 bases. This CDR3 is built from 15 residues. After removal of 4 bases from V and 4 bases from J, the junction contained 5 bases not matched to a gene. Germline loops: CDR1 LNHDA, CDR2 SQIVND (reference sequence). CDR3 amino acids: CASSKGLANPDTQYF. The CDR3 DNA follows: TGTGCCAGTAGTAAGGGACTAGCGAACCCAGATACGCAGTATTTT.

This clone has a single count. The V gene is TRBV1, the J gene TRBJ1-2. TRBV1 is reported as a pseudogene. This CDR3 is built from 16 residues. Here the CDR3 DNA reads TGCACCAGCAGCCAAGATTGCAGAATCCGATTGCGGGGCTACACCTTC. Amino acids: CTSSQDCRIRLRGYTF.

The V call is TRBV25-1, the J call TRBJ1-2; possibly TRBD1 for D (5 bases). V lost 3 bases to trimming and J lost 8 bases, with 16 bases between them. There are 14 residues in the CDR3. The germline V gene encodes CDR1 MGHDK and CDR2 SYGVNS. CDR3 loop: CASSDGGAVGGYTF. The CDR3 DNA is TGTGCCAGCAGTGACGGCGGGGCGGTTGGCGGCTACACCTTC.

The chain uses TRBV4-1 and TRBJ1-3, with 7 bases fitting TRBD1. This CDR3 contains 15 residues. The germline CDR1 and CDR2 sequences are MGHRA and YSYEKL. V dropped 3 bases and J dropped 2; count of bases not matched to a gene: 4. The CDR3 spells CASSHQTGAGNTIYF. The CDR3 nucleotides read TGCGCCAGCAGCCACCAAACAGGGGCTGGAAACACCATATATTTT.

V is TRBV6-1 and J is TRBJ1-5; weak D call: TRBD1 (6 bases). CDR1 MNHNS and CDR2 SASEGT come from the germline V gene. Trimming cost V 4 bases and J 7 bases, with 26 bases left between them. CDR3 length: 18 residues. The CDR3 DNA sequence: TGTGCCAGCAGTGGCCCCTTCCGATCCCCAGGACAGATGCAGCCCCAGCATTTT. Translation: CASSGPFRSPGQMQPQHF.

This clone was picked up a small number of times. V is TRBV5-1 and J is TRBJ2-7; TRBD1 matches at 7 bases. V shed 5 bases and J 3 bases; nucleotides not matched to a gene: 11. The CDR3 is made up of 15 amino acids. Germline values: CDR1 SGHRS, CDR2 YFSETQ. The CDR3 bases are TGCGCCAGCAGTTCGGAGTCAGGGGGAAGCTACGAGCAGTACTTC. Its protein is CASSSESGGSYEQYF.

This clone was observed a single time. The genes are TRBV19 and TRBJ2-7, with 8 bases identical to TRBD2. The CDR3 totals 16 residues. Losses at the gene ends were 4 bases for V and 4 bases for J; bases not matched to a gene: 12. Per germline, CDR1 LNHDA and CDR2 SQIVND (reference sequence). The CDR3: CASSTGLGASEYEQYF. The DNA for the CDR3 is TGTGCCAGTAGTACGGGACTAGGAGCCTCCGAGTACGAGCAGTACTTC.

This chain uses TRBV27 with TRBJ2-7; the D gene is possibly TRBD2 (7 bases). The CDR3 loop spans 16 amino acids. V lost 2 bases and J lost 7, with 21 bases in between. Germline CDR1 and CDR2: MNHEY and SMNVEV (reference sequence). CDR3 sequence: CASSLGVGGPREEQYF. The CDR3 DNA sequence: TGTGCCAGCAGTTTAGGGGTCGGGGGGCCGCGAGAGGAGCAGTACTTC.

This clone has only one observation. J is TRBJ2-1 and V is TRBV19, with D tentatively TRBD1 (6 bases). CDR3 length: 14 amino acids. The V and J ends lost 3 bases and 9 bases respectively, with 15 bases between them. Per germline, CDR1 LNHDA and CDR2 SQIVND (reference sequence). CDR3 in DNA: TGTGCCAGTAGTATTATTCTGGGGGCGGGTGAGCAGTTCTTC. Encoded protein: CASSIILGAGEQFF.

The chain couples TRBV7-8 to TRBJ2-1; 11 bases match TRBD2. The V gene's germline CDR1 is SGHVS and CDR2 FQNEAQ. The CDR3 is 18 residues long. Trimming removed 5 bases from V and 3 bases from J; junction bases left unmatched: 12. The CDR3 DNA is TGTGCCAGCAGCCGCTCCATACTAGCGGGGGATCTCTACAATGAGCAGTTCTTC. This sequence encodes CASSRSILAGDLYNEQFF.

The rearrangement joins TRBV5-5 to TRBJ2-6; D might be TRBD2 (6 bases). The CDR3 length is 18 residues. The V gene's germline CDR1 is SGHKS and CDR2 YYEKEE (reference sequence). V lost 2 bases to trimming and J lost 0 bases, with 15 bases between them. The CDR3 DNA reads TGTGCCAGCAGCTTTCAGGCGGGGAGAAGCTCTGGGGCCAACGTCCTGACTTTC. It is translated as CASSFQAGRSSGANVLTF.

The chain uses TRBV5-4 and TRBJ2-1; 10 nucleotides match TRBD1. CDR1 SGHNT and CDR2 YYREEE come from the germline V gene (reference sequence). With 4 bases clipped from V and 4 bases from J, the junction kept 5 bases outside the gene matches. The CDR3 runs 15 residues. The CDR3 is CASSPDRGNYNEQFF. Written as DNA, the CDR3 is TGTGCCAGCAGCCCGGACAGGGGGAATTACAATGAGCAGTTCTTC.

The gene calls are TRBV28 and TRBJ2-7; weak D call: TRBD1 (7 bases). V was cut by 0 bases and J by 3 bases, with 15 bases left in between. The CDR3 consists of 16 residues. CDR1 is MDHEN, CDR2 SYDVKM, per germline. The CDR3 DNA is TGTGCCAGCAGTTTATGGGGGGCGGGACAGCTCTACGAGCAGTACTTC. Its translation: CASSLWGAGQLYEQYF.

V gene TRBV11-2 combines with J gene TRBJ1-4, with TRBD1 matching 8 bases. Germline CDR1 is SGHAT and CDR2 is FQNNGV. This CDR3 is 14 amino acids long. J gave up 5 bases and V 2 bases, and 1 base lay outside the gene matches. CDR3 residues: CASSLRQGNEKLFF. Here the CDR3 DNA reads TGTGCCAGCAGCTTAAGACAGGGGAATGAAAAACTGTTTTTT. Complete variable domain (other parts from reference TRBV11-2 and TRBJ1-4): EAGVAQSPRYKIIEKRQSVAFWCNPISGHATLYWYQQILGQGPKLLIQFQNNGVVDDSQLPKDRFSAERLKGVDSTLKIQPAKLEDSAVYLCASSLRQGNEKLFFGSGTQLSVL.

This rearrangement joins TRBV27 to TRBJ2-7, with 7 nucleotides matching TRBD1. The CDR3 is 12 amino acids. Germline trimming cut 5 bases from V and 9 bases from J; bases unmatched to any gene: 7. CDR1 is MNHEY and CDR2 is SMNVEV in the germline V gene (reference sequence). This chain's CDR3 is CASSPTGDGQYF. CDR3 bases: TGTGCCAGCAGTCCTACAGGGGACGGGCAGTACTTC.

The genes are TRBV2 and TRBJ1-1; 10 bases fit TRBD1. After removal of 5 bases from V and 6 bases from J, the junction contained 12 bases not matched to a gene. Germline V gives CDR1 SNHLY, CDR2 FYNNEI. This CDR3 has 16 amino acids. CDR3 protein: CASSQDRGIINAEAFF. The CDR3 nucleotides read TGTGCCAGCAGTCAGGACAGGGGGATTATAAACGCTGAAGCTTTCTTT. Full variable domain (missing parts from reference TRBV2 and TRBJ1-1): EPEVTQTPSHQVTQMGQEVILRCVPISNHLYFYWYRQILGQKVEFLVSFYNNEISEKSEIFDDQFSVERPDGSNFTLKIRSTKLEDSAMYFCASSQDRGIINAEAFFGQGTRLTVV.

This chain joins TRBV7-8 and TRBJ1-3, with D hard to call. The CDR3 runs 14 residues. CDR1 is SGHVS and CDR2 is FQNEAQ in the germline V gene. The germline V and J ends were trimmed by 1 base and 4 bases, with 8 bases remaining between them. CDR3 sequence (DNA): TGTGCCAGCAGCTTAGGAGGGCTGGGAAACACCATATATTTT. Translating it yields CASSLGGLGNTIYF.

The chain couples TRBV7-8 to TRBJ2-4, with 16 positions matching TRBD2. CDR1 is SGHVS and CDR2 is FQNEAQ in the germline V gene. This CDR3 is 18 amino acids long. The V and J ends lost 5 bases and 1 base, in that order; junction bases with no gene match: 5. The CDR3 sequence: CASSPGLAGGLAKNIQYF. CDR3 nucleotide sequence: TGTGCCAGCAGCCCGGGACTAGCGGGGGGGCTTGCCAAAAACATTCAGTACTTC.

The rearrangement links TRBV5-1 to TRBJ1-1; weak D call: TRBD1 (5 bases). The CDR3 totals 15 residues. CDR1 SGHRS and CDR2 YFSETQ come from the germline V gene. The V and J ends lost 3 bases and 1 base respectively, with 13 bases between them. CDR3 sequence reads: CASSWGGERNTEAFF. The CDR3 coding sequence is TGCGCCAGCAGCTGGGGGGGAGAAAGGAACACTGAAGCTTTCTTT.

The chain links TRBV7-6 to TRBJ2-1; 7 bases match TRBD2. The CDR3 runs 16 residues. Germline loops: CDR1 SGHVS, CDR2 FNYEAQ. The V gene end was trimmed by 2 bases and the J gene end by 4 bases; junction bases not matched to a gene: 8. CDR3 sequence (DNA): TGTGCCAGCAGCTTACGGGGCGGGGGAAAATACAATGAGCAGTTCTTC. This gives the protein CASSLRGGGKYNEQFF.

The chain links TRBV7-2 to TRBJ1-4; perhaps TRBD1 as D (6 bases). The CDR3 runs 14 residues. V was shortened by 7 bases and J by 8 bases, with 17 bases between the two germline ends. Germline assignment: CDR1 SGHTA and CDR2 FQGNSA. The CDR3 DNA reads as TGTGCCAGCACCCTCCGAGGGGGTACGGAAAAACTGTTTTTT. It translates to CASTLRGGTEKLFF. Full variable domain (rest looked up from reference TRBV7-2 and TRBJ1-4): GAGVSQSPSNKVTEKGKDVELRCDPISGHTALYWYRQSLGQGLEFLIYFQGNSAPDKSGLPSDRFSAERTGGSVSTLTIQRTQQEDSAVYLCASTLRGGTEKLFFGSGTQLSVL.

The J gene is TRBJ2-5, the V gene TRBV6-5; perhaps TRBD2 as D (7 bases). V gave up 3 bases and J gave up 7 bases, with 18 bases separating them. This CDR3 contains 15 residues. Germline CDR1 MNHEY, CDR2 SVGAGI. The CDR3 loop is CASSYPPGGGGTQYF. CDR3 bases: TGTGCCAGCAGTTATCCCCCGGGGGGCGGGGGGACCCAGTACTTC.

CDR3 protein: CASSSPPLVEQYF. CDR3 nucleotides: TGTGCCAGCAGTTCCCCCCCTCTAGTCGAGCAGTACTTC. The V call is TRBV27, the J call TRBJ2-7; D remains ambiguous. Trimming took off 4 bases at V and 6 bases at J, with 13 bases between the two ends. This CDR3 spans 13 amino acids. Per germline, CDR1 MNHEY and CDR2 SMNVEV (reference sequence).

J is TRBJ2-2 and V is TRBV6-4, with D possibly matching TRBD2 (6 bases). Germline CDR1 is MRHNA and CDR2 is SNTAGT. This CDR3 contains 18 residues. V lost 0 bases and J 1 base, leaving 15 bases between the germline ends. The CDR3 DNA reads TGTGCCAGCAGTGACTCGGGGGGTTCCGGGGAGAACACCGGGGAGCTGTTTTTT. Residues: CASSDSGGSGENTGELFF.

This clone occurred once. Here the CDR3 reads CASTLGGEQFF. CDR3 DNA: TGTGCCAGCACGCTCGGTGGTGAGCAGTTCTTC. The chain couples TRBV2 to TRBJ2-1; D is unresolved. The ends were cut back, 7 bases at V and 9 bases at J, with 10 bases in the middle. The germline V gene has CDR1 SNHLY and CDR2 FYNNEI. CDR3 length: 11 residues.

The V and J genes are TRBV27 and TRBJ2-7, with D possibly matching TRBD2 (6 bases). The V and J ends lost 5 bases and 8 bases respectively, with 16 bases between them. CDR1 MNHEY and CDR2 SMNVEV come from the germline V gene (reference sequence). This CDR3 is built from 13 residues. The CDR3 nucleotides read TGTGCCAGCAGTCGGTCGGGAGCCGTAAAGCAGTACTTC. The encoded protein is CASSRSGAVKQYF.

V usage is TRBV5-1 and J usage is TRBJ2-7, with D possibly TRBD2 on 5 matching bases. The germline gives CDR1 SGHRS, CDR2 YFSETQ. The CDR3 runs to 13 residues. Trimming shortened V by 4 bases and J by 2 bases, and 10 bases separated the two germline ends. CDR3: CASSTSGTYEQYF. The CDR3 DNA follows: TGCGCCAGCAGCACTTCCGGGACCTACGAGCAGTACTTC.

The chain combines TRBV7-8 with TRBJ1-3, with D perhaps matching TRBD1 (5 bases). Trimming cost V 1 base and J 0 bases, with 10 bases left between them. This CDR3 has 16 amino acids. The germline V gene has CDR1 SGHVS and CDR2 FQNEAQ. This CDR3 is CASSLVGGTSGNTIYF. The CDR3 DNA sequence: TGTGCCAGCAGCTTAGTCGGGGGGACCTCTGGAAACACCATATATTTT.

For the CDR3, the DNA is TGTGCCATCAGTGGTGCCAGGGTAGGCACTGAAGCTTTCTTT. Translating it yields CAISGARVGTEAFF. The chain has TRBV10-3 and TRBJ1-1, with D tentatively TRBD1 (5 bases). Germline assignment: CDR1 ENHRY and CDR2 SYGVKD. Deletions cut 4 bases from V and 4 bases from J, with 13 bases between. CDR3 length: 14 amino acids.

The rearrangement uses TRBV4-1 and TRBJ2-3; 8 nucleotides agree with TRBD2. The V gene end was trimmed by 5 bases and the J gene end by 1 base; junction bases not matched to a gene: 5. The CDR3 totals 15 residues. Germline CDR1 reads MGHRA; CDR2 reads YSYEKL. This CDR3 is CASSRLAGRTDTQYF. The CDR3 DNA reads TGCGCCAGCAGCAGATTAGCGGGGCGCACAGATACGCAGTATTTT.